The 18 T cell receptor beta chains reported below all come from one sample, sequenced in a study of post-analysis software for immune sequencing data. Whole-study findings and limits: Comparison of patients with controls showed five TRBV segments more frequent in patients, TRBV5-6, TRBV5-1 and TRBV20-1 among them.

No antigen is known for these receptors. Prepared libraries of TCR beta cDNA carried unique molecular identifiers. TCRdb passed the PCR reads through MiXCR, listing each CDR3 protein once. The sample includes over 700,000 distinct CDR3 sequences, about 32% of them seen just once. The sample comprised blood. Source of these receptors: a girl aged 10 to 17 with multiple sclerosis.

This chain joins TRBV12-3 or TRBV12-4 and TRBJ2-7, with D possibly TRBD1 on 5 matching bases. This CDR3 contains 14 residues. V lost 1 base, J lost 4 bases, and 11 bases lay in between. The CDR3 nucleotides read TGTGCCAGCAGTTTAGAGGTCAGGGTTTACGAGCAGTACTTC. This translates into CASSLEVRVYEQYF.

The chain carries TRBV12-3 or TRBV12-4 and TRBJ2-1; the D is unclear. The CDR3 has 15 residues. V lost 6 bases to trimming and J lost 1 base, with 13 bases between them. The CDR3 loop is CASSSPPGSYNEQFF. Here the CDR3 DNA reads TGTGCCAGCAGCTCGCCGCCAGGTTCCTACAATGAGCAGTTCTTC.

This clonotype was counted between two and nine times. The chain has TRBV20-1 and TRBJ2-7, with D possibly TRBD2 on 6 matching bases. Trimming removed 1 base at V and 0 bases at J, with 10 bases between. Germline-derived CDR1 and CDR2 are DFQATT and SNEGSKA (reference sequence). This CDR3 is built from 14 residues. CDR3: CSARGDWSSYEQYF. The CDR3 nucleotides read TGCAGTGCTAGAGGGGACTGGAGCTCCTACGAGCAGTACTTC.

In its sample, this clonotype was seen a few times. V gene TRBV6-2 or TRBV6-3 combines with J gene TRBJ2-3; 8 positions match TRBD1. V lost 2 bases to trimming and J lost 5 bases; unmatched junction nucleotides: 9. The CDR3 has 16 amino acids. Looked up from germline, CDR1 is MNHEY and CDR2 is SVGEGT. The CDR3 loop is CASSYVPGQGEDTQYF. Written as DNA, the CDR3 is TGTGCCAGCAGTTACGTACCTGGACAGGGCGAAGATACGCAGTATTTT.

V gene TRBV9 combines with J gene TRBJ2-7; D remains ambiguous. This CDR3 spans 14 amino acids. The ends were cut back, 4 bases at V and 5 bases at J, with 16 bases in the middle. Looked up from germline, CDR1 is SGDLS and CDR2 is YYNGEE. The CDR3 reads CASSRSWMLDEQYF. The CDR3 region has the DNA TGTGCCAGCAGCCGGAGCTGGATGCTCGACGAGCAGTACTTC.

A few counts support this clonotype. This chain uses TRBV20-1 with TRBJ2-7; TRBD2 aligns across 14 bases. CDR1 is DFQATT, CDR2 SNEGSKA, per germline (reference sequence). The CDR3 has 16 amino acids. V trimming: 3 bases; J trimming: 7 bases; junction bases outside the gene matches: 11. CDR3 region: CSASPGLAGGIWEQYF. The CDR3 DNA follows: TGCAGTGCTAGTCCCGGACTAGCGGGAGGTATCTGGGAGCAGTACTTC.

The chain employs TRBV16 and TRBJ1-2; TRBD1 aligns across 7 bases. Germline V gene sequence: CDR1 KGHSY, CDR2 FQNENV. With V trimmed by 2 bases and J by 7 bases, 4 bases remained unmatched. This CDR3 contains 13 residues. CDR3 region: CASSQMTGFGYTF. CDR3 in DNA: TGTGCCAGCAGCCAAATGACAGGGTTTGGCTACACCTTC. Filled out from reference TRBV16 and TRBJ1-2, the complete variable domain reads GEEVAQTPKHLVRGEGQKAKLYCAPIKGHSYVFWYQQVLKNEFKFLISFQNENVFDETGMPKERFSAKCLPNSPCSLEIQATKLEDSAVYFCASSQMTGFGYTFGSGTRLTVV.

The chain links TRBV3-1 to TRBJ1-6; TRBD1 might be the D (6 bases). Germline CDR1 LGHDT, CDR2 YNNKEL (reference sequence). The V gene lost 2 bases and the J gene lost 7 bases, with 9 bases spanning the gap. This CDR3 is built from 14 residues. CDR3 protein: CASSQRQENSPLHF. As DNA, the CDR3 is TGTGCCAGCAGCCAACGACAGGAGAATTCACCCCTCCACTTT.

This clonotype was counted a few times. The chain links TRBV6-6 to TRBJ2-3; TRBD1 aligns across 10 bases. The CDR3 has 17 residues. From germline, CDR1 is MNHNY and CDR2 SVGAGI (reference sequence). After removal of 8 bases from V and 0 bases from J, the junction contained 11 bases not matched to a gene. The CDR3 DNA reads TGTGCCAGCCGGGACAGGGGCACCCATCTTAGCACAGATACGCAGTATTTT. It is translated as CASRDRGTHLSTDTQYF.

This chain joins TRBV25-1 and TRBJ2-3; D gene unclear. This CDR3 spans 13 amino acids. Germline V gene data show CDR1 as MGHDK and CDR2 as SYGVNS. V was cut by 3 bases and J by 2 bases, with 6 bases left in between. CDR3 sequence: CASSESPTDTQYF. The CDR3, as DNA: TGTGCCAGCAGTGAGTCTCCCACAGATACGCAGTATTTT.

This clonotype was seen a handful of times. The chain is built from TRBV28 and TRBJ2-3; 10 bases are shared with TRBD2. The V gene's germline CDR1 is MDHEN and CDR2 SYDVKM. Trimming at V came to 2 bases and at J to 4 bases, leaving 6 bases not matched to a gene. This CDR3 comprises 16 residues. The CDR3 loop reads CASSLIGLAGADTQYF. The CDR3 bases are TGTGCCAGCAGTTTAATAGGTCTAGCGGGAGCAGATACGCAGTATTTT.

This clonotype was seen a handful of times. The CDR3 region is CASSFGHLGDTQYF. In DNA form, the CDR3 reads TGCGCCAGCAGCTTCGGACACCTCGGAGATACGCAGTATTTT. This chain connects TRBV5-1 to TRBJ2-3; D may be TRBD1 (5 bases). Germline V gene data show CDR1 as SGHRS and CDR2 as YFSETQ. There are 14 residues in the CDR3. Trimming took off 2 bases at V and 5 bases at J, with 12 bases between the two ends. The full variable domain, completed using reference TRBV5-1 and TRBJ2-3, is KAGVTQTPRYLIKTRGQQVTLSCSPISGHRSVSWYQQTPGQGLQFLFEYFSETQRNKGNFPGRFSGRQFSNSRSEMNVSTLELGDSALYLCASSFGHLGDTQYFGPGTRLTVL.

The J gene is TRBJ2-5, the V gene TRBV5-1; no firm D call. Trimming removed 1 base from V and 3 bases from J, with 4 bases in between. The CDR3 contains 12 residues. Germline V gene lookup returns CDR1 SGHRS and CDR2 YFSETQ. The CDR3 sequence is CASSLIKETQYF. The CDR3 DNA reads TGCGCCAGCAGCTTGATCAAAGAGACCCAGTACTTC.

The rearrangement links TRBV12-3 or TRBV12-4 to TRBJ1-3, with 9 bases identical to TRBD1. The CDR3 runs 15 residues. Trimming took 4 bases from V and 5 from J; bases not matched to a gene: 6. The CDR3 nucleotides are TGTGCCAGCAGTTCCCTCGGGACAGGGCGAAACACCATATATTTT. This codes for CASSSLGTGRNTIYF.

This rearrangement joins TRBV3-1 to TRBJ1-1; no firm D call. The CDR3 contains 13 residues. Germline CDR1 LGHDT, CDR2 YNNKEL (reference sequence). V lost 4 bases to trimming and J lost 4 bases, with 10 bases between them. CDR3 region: CASSPDWGTEAFF. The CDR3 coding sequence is TGTGCCAGCAGCCCCGACTGGGGCACTGAAGCTTTCTTT.

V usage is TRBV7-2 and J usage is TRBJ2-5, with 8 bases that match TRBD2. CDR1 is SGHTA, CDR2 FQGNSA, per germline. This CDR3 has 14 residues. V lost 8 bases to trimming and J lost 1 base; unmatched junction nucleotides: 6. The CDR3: CASGRGGLQETQYF. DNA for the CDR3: TGTGCCAGCGGTCGGGGGGGCCTCCAAGAGACCCAGTACTTC.

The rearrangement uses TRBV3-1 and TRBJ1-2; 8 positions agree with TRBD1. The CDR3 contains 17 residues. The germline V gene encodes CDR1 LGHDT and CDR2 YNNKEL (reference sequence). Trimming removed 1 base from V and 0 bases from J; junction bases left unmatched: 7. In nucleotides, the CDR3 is TGTGCCAGCAGCCAAGGAACAGGGGGGACCGCTAACTATGGCTACACCTTC. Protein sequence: CASSQGTGGTANYGYTF.

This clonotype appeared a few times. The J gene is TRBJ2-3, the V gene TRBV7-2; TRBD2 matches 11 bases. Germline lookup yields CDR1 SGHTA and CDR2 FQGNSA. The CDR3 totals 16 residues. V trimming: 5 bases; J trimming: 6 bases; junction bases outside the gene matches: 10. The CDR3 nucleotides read TGTGCCAGCAGCACGGGACTAGCGGAAGGGTCCGATACGCAGTATTTT. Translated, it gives CASSTGLAEGSDTQYF.